Listed below are T cell receptor beta chains from one sample, sequenced in a study of blood T cells in healthy people across ages. TCRdb passed the 5' RACE reads through MiXCR, listing each CDR3 protein once. The sample includes 650,000 to 950,000 distinct CDR3 sequences, under 55% of them seen just once. Material for sequencing was blood. All receptors come from a man between 60 and 70 years old in good health. CDR3s include the opening cysteine and the closing phenylalanine or tryptophan. A D gene is named only where the DNA matches it firmly. Not every row has a clone size; where given, it reads once, few, many or a size class.

d_call,j_call,v_call,clone_size,cdr3_nt,cdr3_aa
-,TRBJ2-2,TRBV6-2/TRBV6-3,-,TGTGCCAGCAGTTACCGGTCTCCCGGGGAGCTGTTTTTT,CASSYRSPGELFF
-,TRBJ1-2,TRBV5-5,-,TGTGCCAGCAGCTTGGAGCGCGGGTATGGCTACACCTTC,CASSLERGYGYTF
TRBD1,TRBJ2-6,TRBV29-1,few,TGCAGCGTTGGACAGGGCTCTGGGGCCAACGTCCTGACTTTC,CSVGQGSGANVLTF
TRBD1,TRBJ1-4,TRBV28,few,TGTGCCAGCACCATCTCAGGGGGCGGTGAAAAACTGTTTTTT,CASTISGGGEKLFF
TRBD1,TRBJ2-7,TRBV5-6,few,TGTGCCAGCAGCTCATATAAGACAGGGTCCTACGAGCAGTACTTC,CASSSYKTGSYEQYF
-,TRBJ2-7,TRBV7-2,many,TGTGCCAGCAGCTTAGGGACAGATCCCTACGAGCAGTACTTC,CASSLGTDPYEQYF
-,TRBJ2-5,TRBV28,many,TGTGCCAGCAGCCCTGGACGGGACGAAGAGACCCAGTACTTC,CASSPGRDEETQYF
TRBD1,TRBJ2-3,TRBV20-1,once,TGCAGTGCGCAGACAGGGGTCCGCACAGATACGCAGTATTTT,CSAQTGVRTDTQYF
-,TRBJ2-3,TRBV25-1,few,TGTGCCAGCGGACCCCCGACCACAGATACGCAGTATTTT,CASGPPTTDTQYF
-,TRBJ2-4,TRBV20-1,-,TGCAGTGCTAGACAGAATCCCAAAAACATTCAGTACTTC,CSARQNPKNIQYF
-,TRBJ2-7,TRBV30,-,TGTGCCTGGAGTGATAGACTAAGGCTGGCCTACGAGCAGTACTTC,CAWSDRLRLAYEQYF
-,TRBJ1-2,TRBV7-2,-,TGTGCCAGCAGCTTTAGGGGTGGTAGCTACACCTTC,CASSFRGGSYTF
TRBD1,TRBJ2-1,TRBV2,-,TGTGCCAGCAGCCGCGACAGGGGGAATTACAATGAGCAGTTCTTC,CASSRDRGNYNEQFF
-,TRBJ2-1,TRBV12-3/TRBV12-4,-,TGTGCCAGCAGTTTGACGGTAGGCGGCTACAATGAGCAGTTCTTC,CASSLTVGGYNEQFF
-,TRBJ1-1,TRBV25-1,-,TGTGCCAGCAGCGTAGGGCGACGCACTGAAGCTTTCTTT,CASSVGRRTEAFF
-,TRBJ1-4,TRBV14,few,TGTGCCTCGCCGAGGGAAAAACTGTTTTTT,CASPREKLFF
TRBD1,TRBJ2-2,TRBV5-1,-,TGCGCCAGCAGCCCGGGACAGGGGGTAAACACCGGGGAGCTGTTTTTT,CASSPGQGVNTGELFF
-,TRBJ2-5,TRBV7-2,-,TGTGCCAGCAGCCAGTGGGGGGGGGCTGTAGAGACCCAGTACTTC,CASSQWGGAVETQYF
-,TRBJ2-7,TRBV11-3,-,TGTGCCAGCAGCCCGCCTATTGGGGGCTTACCCTACGAGCAGTACTTC,CASSPPIGGLPYEQYF
TRBD1,TRBJ2-1,TRBV9,-,TGTGCCAGCAGCGTAGGGACAGGCTCGTCCTACAATGAGCAGTTCTTC,CASSVGTGSSYNEQFF
-,TRBJ2-3,TRBV9,-,TGTGCCAGCAGCGCTGATCCGGATACGCAGTATTTT,CASSADPDTQYF
-,TRBJ1-3,TRBV7-9,-,TGTGCCAGCAACCCGGCCGTGGGAAACACCATATATTTT,CASNPAVGNTIYF
-,TRBJ2-7,TRBV7-9,-,TGTGCCAGCAGCCCATTAGGAGTGGGGGTTCCGTACGAGCAGTACTTC,CASSPLGVGVPYEQYF
-,TRBJ2-5,TRBV6-5,few,TGTGCCAGCAGTGACGGGGGCAGGGAGACCCGGTACTTC,CASSDGGRETRYF
-,TRBJ1-2,TRBV15,-,TGTGCCACCACCGCGGGGAGGGATCCCCTCTATGGCTACACCTTC,CATTAGRDPLYGYTF
TRBD2,TRBJ2-7,TRBV27,-,TGTGCCAGCAGTGCGACTAGCGGTAACTACGAGCAGTACTTC,CASSATSGNYEQYF
TRBD2,TRBJ2-1,TRBV4-2,-,TGTGCCAGCAGTCCTCTAGCGGGGGGGAATGAGCAGTTCTTC,CASSPLAGGNEQFF
-,TRBJ1-4,TRBV7-9,-,TGTGCCAGCAGCTTACCAGGACAGTTTAATGAAAAACTGTTTTTT,CASSLPGQFNEKLFF
TRBD1,TRBJ1-6,TRBV4-3,-,TGCGCCAGCAGCCAAGCAGAGCAGGGGGCGAATTCACCCCTCCACTTT,CASSQAEQGANSPLHF
-,TRBJ2-5,TRBV20-1,-,TGCAGTGCTGACGGACTGGGGACCCAGTACTTC,CSADGLGTQYF
-,TRBJ2-1,TRBV7-2,-,TGTGCCAGCACCCGTATGTCAGCCGGTCTTGAGCAGTTCTTC,CASTRMSAGLEQFF
-,TRBJ2-5,TRBV10-3,-,TGTGCCATCAGTGGGGGCGACGGGACACCGTACTTC,CAISGGDGTPYF
-,TRBJ2-1,TRBV20-1,-,TGCAGTGCTAGCAGGGGCAGGGTTAACAATGAGCAGTTCTTC,CSASRGRVNNEQFF
-,TRBJ2-1,TRBV9,-,TGTGCCAGCAGCTTAACAGGGCGGGTTTCCAATGAGCAGTTCTTC,CASSLTGRVSNEQFF
-,TRBJ2-3,TRBV6-2/TRBV6-3,few,TGTGCCAGCAGTCGGAGGGGGGGAAGCACAGATACGCAGTATTTT,CASSRRGGSTDTQYF
TRBD2,TRBJ2-3,TRBV7-9,once,TGTGCCAGCAGCCGGACTAGCGGGGGCCTGCTGGATACGCAGTATTTT,CASSRTSGGLLDTQYF
-,TRBJ2-1,TRBV12-3/TRBV12-4,few,TGTGCCAGCAGTTTAGCCGTTTCGGTTGTCGATGAGCAGTTCTTC,CASSLAVSVVDEQFF
-,TRBJ2-7,TRBV7-2,few,TGTGCCAGCAGCTCCCAACAGGGAGGCGAGCAGTACTTC,CASSSQQGGEQYF
TRBD1,TRBJ2-7,TRBV11-2,-,TGTGCCAGCAGTGACAGGGTCCTATACGAGCAGTACTTC,CASSDRVLYEQYF
-,TRBJ2-1,TRBV7-2,-,TGTACCAGCAGCTTAGGACCCGACTTTGACAGGCCCCAGTTCTTC,CTSSLGPDFDRPQFF
-,TRBJ2-7,TRBV12-3/TRBV12-4,few,TGTGCCAGCACCCTCATCGGGGGCATAAACGAGCAGTACTTC,CASTLIGGINEQYF
-,TRBJ2-5,TRBV3-1,-,TGTGCCAGCAGCATGACCCGGGGGCGTCAAGAGACCCAGTACTTC,CASSMTRGRQETQYF
TRBD1,TRBJ2-7,TRBV7-2,-,TGTGCCAGCAGCTTAGGGACAGGGGGATACCCCGAGCAGTACTTC,CASSLGTGGYPEQYF
TRBD2,TRBJ2-1,TRBV12-3/TRBV12-4,few,TGTGCCAGCAGTTTAGGGACTAGCGATGAGCAGTTCTTC,CASSLGTSDEQFF